This T cell receptor (beta chain) was sequenced for a study of T-cell reconstitution after alpha-beta-depleted transplantation in children. During its preparation, the TCRbeta library received unique molecular identifiers. TCRdb re-called the PCR reads with MiXCR, one entry per CDR3 protein. The table records approximately 490,000 distinct CDR3 sequences, approximately 12% of them present only once. V was clipped by 7 bases and J by 7 bases; unmatched bases: 12. Germline CDR1 and CDR2: SGHVS and FQNEAQ. The CDR3 extends over 14 amino acids. The chain is built from TRBV7-8 and TRBJ2-7; TRBD2 agrees at 8 bases. This TCR derives from a human donor who donated a stem cell graft to a child with combined immunodeficiency. The sample in question was PBMCs from the stem cell graft donor, obtained from the stem cell graft. In DNA, the CDR3 is TGTGCCAGCACCCCGGGGGGGGGAACAGGGGAGCAGTACTTC. It specifies CASTPGGGTGEQYF.